This TCR beta chain was observed in a study of T cells in Graves' hyperthyroidism and ophthalmopathy. CDR3 length: 15 residues. Trimming took 5 bases from V and 7 from J, leaving 18 bases between them. The V gene's germline CDR1 is SGHAT and CDR2 FQNNGV. Amplification yielded TCR beta CDR3 regions, with RNA transcripts as the source. First-round RT-PCR targeting the TCR CDR3 was performed with the HTBI primer set. A single record per CDR3 protein comes from TCRdb applying MiXCR to the multiplex PCR reads. The sample lists a few hundred thousand distinct CDR3 sequences; 15% to 19% were seen once. V gene TRBV11-2 combines with J gene TRBJ2-1; D not resolved. This receptor was obtained from a woman younger than 30 with Graves' hyperthyroidism that later progressed to Graves' ophthalmopathy. What was sequenced was blood. For the CDR3, the DNA is TGTGCCAGCAGCACGCCAAGGACCGCCACAAATGAGCAGTTCTTC. As protein: CASSTPRTATNEQFF.